This T cell receptor (beta chain) originates from a study of Tregs in tolerant kidney transplant recipients. General observations from the study: For some patients, primers changed over time, blocking nucleotide-level comparison. Biological reproducibility was not directly addressed, but technical replication error appeared minimal.

On this clone itself: No antigen is known for it.

Here immunoSEQ multiplex PCR was the method, and the copy in TCRdb shows in-frame clones only, minus some. There are approximately 31,000 clones in the sample, with about 8% held by the top ten. The input for sequencing was CD8+ T cells from blood, taken before the transplant. The receptor was derived from a human donor who received a combined kidney and bone marrow transplant.

This CDR3 is CASRGLAYNEQFF. The DNA read from the CDR3 is TGTGCCAGCAGGGGACTAGCATACAATGAG. J is TRBJ2-1 and V is TRBV13; 9 bases are shared with TRBD2. The CDR3 end is not reached by the read, which stops 3 residues before it; the germline J gene fills it in. This CDR3 spans 13 amino acids. Looked up from germline, CDR1 is PRHDT and CDR2 is FYEKMQ (reference sequence). V lost 6 bases and J lost 4; bases outside the gene matches: 1.